This T cell receptor (beta chain) was obtained from a study of T cell responses to AZD1222 COVID-19 vaccine. With respect to this clone: Its antigen is undetermined.

This CDR3 region has 18 residues. Produced via immunoSEQ multiplex PCR; TCRdb's table is partial and in-frame only. The table includes approximately 150,000 clones, over 85% detected once. Study-wide results and limits: There were repertoire samples only from the period after the peak T cell response. Mostly white British, mostly female donors; authors suggested clonal diversity may be underestimated.

The clonotype was recovered from an adult in good health. The V and J genes are TRBV21-1 and TRBJ2-2; the table names TRBD2, a call not compared with the DNA. TRBV21-1 is shown as a pseudogene. Here the sequenced sample was peripheral blood, taken on day 0 of AZD1222 vaccination. The CDR3 loop is CASDNWRENPTNTGELFF. CDR3 nucleotide sequence: TGTGCCAGCGATAATTGGCGGGAGAACCCTACGAACACCGGGGAGCTGTTTTTT.